The clone carrying this T cell receptor beta chain has more than one count but fewer than ten. These data come from a study of identical twins. MiXCR, applied by TCRdb to the 5' RACE reads, yields one record per CDR3 protein. The table shows hundreds of thousands of distinct CDR3 sequences, with about 20% occurring only once. These sequences were also reported in another study, on T cells expressing NK-cell markers.

Sequencing was performed on PBMCs. The receptor was isolated from a woman younger than 30 in good health.

The CDR3 loop is CSVGWGRNNEQFF. In DNA form, the CDR3 reads TGCAGCGTTGGGTGGGGCCGGAACAATGAGCAGTTCTTC. The genes are TRBV29-1 and TRBJ2-1, with D maybe TRBD1 (5 bases). The germline V and J ends were trimmed by 4 bases and 5 bases, with 12 bases remaining between them. The CDR3 runs 13 residues. The germline CDR1 and CDR2 sequences are SQVTM and ANQGSEA.